These 30 T cell receptor beta chains were all obtained from the same sample, sequenced in a study of blood T cell repertoires in COVID-19. Sequencing was performed with immunoSEQ multiplex PCR; in TCRdb, only in-frame clones are kept and a portion is missing. The sample yields about 380,000 clones, approximately 87% seen once. The source material was PBMCs or T cells enriched from blood (not recorded which). The origin of the receptors is a man aged 25 to 40 who had recovered from COVID-19.

This clone was counted a single time. The CDR3 is CASSQAPAGARSEKLFF. CDR3 DNA sequence: TGTGCCAGCAGCCAGGCCCCGGCGGGGGCGCGATCTGAAAAACTGTTTTTT. This chain uses TRBV4-2 with TRBJ1-4; perhaps TRBD1 as D (6 bases). Trimming cost V 3 bases and J 7 bases, with 21 bases left between them. CDR1 and CDR2 from the germline V gene are LGHNA and YNFKEQ. The CDR3 contains 17 residues.

The V gene is TRBV4-1, the J gene TRBJ2-7, with no clear D. This CDR3 has 16 residues. V was clipped by 0 bases and J by 0 bases, with 12 bases between them. CDR1 MGHRA and CDR2 YSYEKL come from the germline V gene. CDR3 nucleotides: TGCGCCAGCAGCCAAGATCTCGACTCGGGCTCCTACGAGCAGTACTTC. It encodes CASSQDLDSGSYEQYF.

The chain combines TRBV5-1 with TRBJ1-1; maybe TRBD1 (6 bases). CDR3 size: 13 residues. Deletions cut 7 bases from V and 0 bases from J, with 10 bases between. The germline gives CDR1 SGHRS, CDR2 YFSETQ. CDR3 bases: TGCGCCAGCGGACAGAGCATGAACACTGAAGCTTTCTTT. It codes for CASGQSMNTEAFF.

This sequence joins TRBV11-2 and TRBJ2-7; 10 nucleotides line up with TRBD1. The germline gives CDR1 SGHAT, CDR2 FQNNGV. J gave up 2 bases and V 2 bases, and 3 bases lay outside the gene matches. This CDR3 is built from 15 residues. The CDR3 nucleotides are TGTGCCAGCAGCTTAACGGACAGGGGGACCTACGAGCAGTACTTC. Its protein product is CASSLTDRGTYEQYF.

The rearrangement joins TRBV6-2 or TRBV6-3 to TRBJ2-7, with D maybe TRBD1 (6 bases). Germline CDR1 is MNHEY and CDR2 is SVGEGT. The CDR3 is 13 amino acids. Trimming cost V 2 bases and J 1 base, with 6 bases left between them. For the CDR3, the DNA is TGTGCCAGCAGTTACGGACAGTCCTACGAGCAGTACTTC. It codes for CASSYGQSYEQYF.

CDR3 sequence reads: CSGGTGNTIYF. The CDR3 nucleotides are TGTTCCGGGGGTACTGGAAACACCATATATTTT. This chain uses TRBV7-9 with TRBJ1-3; tentative D call: TRBD1 (5 bases). Germline V gives CDR1 SEHNR, CDR2 FQNEAQ (reference sequence). CDR3 length: 11 amino acids.

The rearrangement uses TRBV19 and TRBJ1-5, with D possibly being TRBD1 (5 bases). CDR1 and CDR2 (germline): LNHDA, SQIVND (reference sequence). There are 13 residues in the CDR3. V was trimmed by 8 bases and J by 8 bases, leaving 16 bases between them. As DNA, the CDR3 is TGTGCCAGTCGATTCGGGGGGTTGGAGCCCCAGCATTTT. It encodes CASRFGGLEPQHF.

The chain has TRBV27 and TRBJ2-3; TRBD2 matches 9 bases. Germline CDR1 reads MNHEY; CDR2 reads SMNVEV (reference sequence). The CDR3 runs to 16 residues. J was trimmed by 0 bases and V by 4 bases; bases with no gene match: 5. CDR3 region: CASSSLAGVSTDTQYF. Here the CDR3 DNA reads TGTGCCAGCAGTTCCTTAGCGGGGGTTAGCACAGATACGCAGTATTTT.

DNA of the CDR3: TGTGCCACCAGCAGCAGGACAGGTATCAATCAGCCCCAGCATTTT. It yields the protein CATSSRTGINQPQHF. This chain connects TRBV15 to TRBJ1-5; 7 bases match TRBD1. V lost 3 bases and J lost 3; bases outside the gene matches: 5. Germline V lookup: CDR1 LNHNV, CDR2 YYDKDF (reference sequence). The CDR3 is made up of 15 amino acids. The full variable domain, rest sourced from reference TRBV15 and TRBJ1-5, is DAMVIQNPRYQVTQFGKPVTLSCSQTLNHNVMYWYQQKSSQAPKLLFHYYDKDFNNEADTPDNFQSRRPNTSFCFLDIRSPGLGDTAMYLCATSSRTGINQPQHFGDGTRLSIL.

Only one count was recorded for this clone. This chain joins TRBV19 and TRBJ1-5, with a tentative D call TRBD1 (6 bases). Germline V gives CDR1 LNHDA, CDR2 SQIVND (reference sequence). The CDR3 has 15 amino acids. The germline V and J ends were trimmed by 2 bases and 3 bases, with 11 bases remaining between them. CDR3 DNA: TGTGCCAGTAGTATATGGACAGCGAACAATCAGCCCCAGCATTTT. It is translated as CASSIWTANNQPQHF.

The V and J genes are TRBV2 and TRBJ1-6; D remains unclear. The germline CDR1 and CDR2 sequences are SNHLY and FYNNEI. The CDR3 length is 14 residues. Trimming removed 11 bases at V and 3 bases at J, with 14 bases between. The CDR3 sequence: CAALEFNYNSPLHF. For the CDR3, the DNA is TGTGCCGCCCTAGAGTTTAACTATAATTCACCCCTCCACTTT.

The chain joins TRBV6-5 to TRBJ1-2, with D perhaps matching TRBD1 (5 bases). Deletions cut 6 bases from V and 4 bases from J, with 15 bases between. Germline-derived CDR1 and CDR2 are MNHEY and SVGAGI. CDR3 length: 14 residues. This CDR3 is CASRDRITGYGYTF. The CDR3 DNA follows: TGTGCCAGCAGGGATCGTATTACAGGCTATGGCTACACCTTC.

Points on this clone: Additional DNA sequences in this sample encode the identical CDR3. This chain's CDR3 is CASSFGTGQETQYF. In DNA, the CDR3 is TGCGCCAGCAGCTTCGGGACAGGCCAAGAGACCCAGTACTTC. The rearrangement joins TRBV5-1 to TRBJ2-5, with 8 nucleotides matching TRBD1. Germline trimming cut 2 bases from V and 1 base from J; bases unmatched to any gene: 1. This CDR3 comprises 14 residues. CDR1 is SGHRS, CDR2 YFSETQ, per germline.

V usage is TRBV3-1 (or the pseudogene TRBV3-2) and J usage is TRBJ2-4, with D possibly matching TRBD1 (6 bases). This CDR3 has 16 residues. Per the germline V gene, CDR1 is LGHDT and CDR2 is YNNKEL (reference sequence). The V gene lost 1 base and the J gene lost 3 bases, with 13 bases spanning the gap. Written as DNA, the CDR3 is TGTGCCAGCAGCCAAGCCCGGCAGGGGAGCAAAAACATTCAGTACTTC. It codes for CASSQARQGSKNIQYF.

CDR3 residues: CATSRVANAGQETQYF. The CDR3 DNA reads TGTGCCACCAGCAGAGTAGCCAACGCGGGTCAAGAGACCCAGTACTTC. The V call is TRBV15, the J call TRBJ2-5, with TRBD2 as a possible D gene (5 bases). The CDR3 covers 16 residues. V was clipped by 1 base and J by 2 bases, with 14 bases between them. Germline assignment: CDR1 LNHNV and CDR2 YYDKDF (reference sequence).

The chain combines TRBV5-1 with TRBJ1-5, with D unresolved. Trimming left V 1 base short and J 11 bases short, with 13 bases between. The CDR3 is 13 amino acids. CDR1 is SGHRS and CDR2 is YFSETQ in the germline V gene. The CDR3 spells CASSLNLGGSQHF. The CDR3, as DNA: TGCGCCAGCAGCTTGAATTTAGGCGGGTCCCAGCATTTT.

CDR3: CASSHRQLNTEAFF. CDR3 nucleotide sequence: TGTGCCAGCAGTCACCGACAGTTGAACACTGAAGCTTTCTTT. V is TRBV3-1 (or the pseudogene TRBV3-2) and J is TRBJ1-1, with D perhaps matching TRBD1 (5 bases). This CDR3 has 14 residues. Per germline, CDR1 LGHDT and CDR2 YNNKEL (reference sequence). V lost 6 bases, J lost 0 bases, and 11 bases lay in between.

The gene calls are TRBV10-1 and TRBJ1-5; perhaps TRBD1 as D (6 bases). V was pared by 6 bases and J by 9 bases, with 12 bases between. The CDR3 consists of 12 residues. CDR1 is WNHNN and CDR2 is SYGVQD in the germline V gene (reference sequence). CDR3 nucleotide sequence: TGCGCCAGCAGGAGGGGGGGAGTGCCCCAGCATTTT. Translating it yields CASRRGGVPQHF.

The J gene is TRBJ1-2, the V gene TRBV2, with a weak D call TRBD1 (6 bases). V shed 6 bases and J shed 7 bases, with 15 bases lying between them. The CDR3 covers 13 residues. Germline V lookup: CDR1 SNHLY, CDR2 FYNNEI. The CDR3, as DNA: TGTGCCAGCAGGGAGACAGGCCGGCTTGGCTACACCTTC. Its translation: CASRETGRLGYTF. Looking up the rest from reference TRBV2 and TRBJ1-2 gives the full variable domain: EPEVTQTPSHQVTQMGQEVILRCVPISNHLYFYWYRQILGQKVEFLVSFYNNEISEKSEIFDDQFSVERPDGSNFTLKIRSTKLEDSAMYFCASRETGRLGYTFGSGTRLTVV.

V and J are TRBV19 and TRBJ2-2, with TRBD2 identical over 8 bases. The CDR3 length is 14 residues. Germline CDR1 is LNHDA and CDR2 is SQIVND (reference sequence). J was trimmed by 5 bases and V by 8 bases; bases with no gene match: 7. The CDR3, as DNA: TGTGCCAGTGGCGGGGGGCTAGGTACCGGGGAGCTGTTTTTT. Translating gives CASGGGLGTGELFF.

V and J are TRBV21-1 and TRBJ2-5; TRBD1, the table's D call, was not compared with the DNA. TRBV21-1 is assigned pseudogene status. The CDR3 is 14 amino acids. CDR3: CASSKTGGSETQYF. CDR3 nucleotides: TGTGCCAGCAGCAAAACAGGGGGCTCGGAGACCCAGTACTTC.

The chain recombines TRBV27 with TRBJ2-1; perhaps TRBD1 as D (5 bases). This CDR3 contains 15 residues. Germline assignment: CDR1 MNHEY and CDR2 SMNVEV (reference sequence). Deletions cut 0 bases from V and 7 bases from J, with 13 bases between. The CDR3 region is CASSLSRRQPNEQFF. CDR3 sequence (DNA): TGTGCCAGCAGTTTATCGAGGAGACAGCCGAATGAGCAGTTCTTC.

This chain uses TRBV7-9 with TRBJ2-3; perhaps TRBD2 as D (5 bases). In germline, CDR1 is SEHNR, CDR2 FQNEAQ (reference sequence). Trimming shortened V by 1 base and J by 6 bases, and 8 bases separated the two germline ends. The CDR3 has 13 residues. The CDR3 DNA follows: TGTGCCAGCAGCTTAGGGGCTAGCGATACGCAGTATTTT. Its protein is CASSLGASDTQYF.

This clone was seen more than once but under ten times. The rearrangement joins TRBV9 to TRBJ2-7, with D perhaps matching TRBD1 (6 bases). Germline V gene sequence: CDR1 SGDLS, CDR2 YYNGEE. V was shortened by 3 bases and J by 0 bases, with 10 bases between the two germline ends. The CDR3 length is 14 residues. The CDR3 DNA reads as TGTGCCAGCAGCGGAAGGGACAACTCCTACGAGCAGTACTTC. Its protein is CASSGRDNSYEQYF. Full variable domain (remainder filled in from reference TRBV9 and TRBJ2-7): DSGVTQTPKHLITATGQRVTLRCSPRSGDLSVYWYQQSLDQGLQFLIQYYNGEERAKGNILERFSAQQFPDLHSELNLSSLELGDSALYFCASSGRDNSYEQYFGPGTRLTVT.

This clone occurred once. The genes are TRBV12-3 or TRBV12-4 and TRBJ2-7; weak D call: TRBD1 (5 bases). The V end lost 4 bases, the J end lost 4 bases, and 8 bases lay between the germline ends. CDR3 length: 12 residues. CDR3 residues: CASSYTGYEQYF. CDR3 bases: TGTGCCAGCAGTTATACAGGTTACGAGCAGTACTTC.

The chain joins TRBV5-1 to TRBJ1-5; the match to TRBD1 covers 9 bases. The CDR3 spans 15 residues. With 4 bases clipped from V and 4 bases from J, the junction kept 6 bases outside the gene matches. Germline V gives CDR1 SGHRS, CDR2 YFSETQ. The DNA for the CDR3 is TGCGCCAGCAGCCCGGGACAGGGTGAGAATCAGCCCCAGCATTTT. Its protein is CASSPGQGENQPQHF.

This chain links TRBV10-3 with TRBJ2-3, with D possibly TRBD2 on 7 matching bases. The CDR3 is 15 residues long. The V and J ends lost 2 bases and 5 bases respectively, with 14 bases between them. Germline V gives CDR1 ENHRY, CDR2 SYGVKD. In DNA, the CDR3 is TGTGCCATCAGTGAGAGGGGAGGGGGTGGAGATACGCAGTATTTT. This sequence encodes CAISERGGGGDTQYF.

This clone was picked up one time. The chain has TRBV19 and TRBJ2-1, with D tentatively TRBD1 (5 bases). This CDR3 region has 17 residues. Germline CDR1 is LNHDA and CDR2 is SQIVND (reference sequence). The ends were cut back, 3 bases at V and 7 bases at J, with 22 bases in the middle. The CDR3 DNA is TGTGCCAGTAGTATTGGGGTCCCTGGGGCGGTCTGGAATGAGCAGTTCTTC. It encodes CASSIGVPGAVWNEQFF.

The chain has TRBV7-9 and TRBJ2-3; D unclear. This CDR3 is built from 12 residues. Per germline, CDR1 SEHNR and CDR2 FQNEAQ (reference sequence). The V and J ends lost 4 bases and 4 bases respectively, with 6 bases between them. Here the CDR3 reads CASSSSSDTQYF. CDR3 bases: TGTGCCAGCAGCTCCAGTTCAGATACGCAGTATTTT.

V and J are TRBV6-5 and TRBJ1-5, with D tentatively TRBD1 (5 bases). Germline V gene lookup returns CDR1 MNHEY and CDR2 SVGAGI. The germline V and J ends were trimmed by 3 bases and 0 bases, with 9 bases remaining between them. The CDR3 runs 15 residues. CDR3 protein: CASSYQGLSNQPQHF. The CDR3 DNA sequence: TGTGCCAGCAGTTATCAGGGACTTAGCAATCAGCCCCAGCATTTT.